This TCR beta chain is drawn from a study of early T cells in non-severe SARS-CoV-2 infection. V lost 4 bases to trimming and J lost 7 bases, with 21 bases between them. This CDR3 spans 16 amino acids. Per the germline V gene, CDR1 is SEHNR and CDR2 is FQNEAQ (reference sequence). Via MiXCR, TCRdb re-called the 5' RACE reads, giving one row per CDR3 protein. This table holds about 97,000 distinct CDR3 sequences, about 10% found once. The rearrangement links TRBV7-9 to TRBJ2-3, with D maybe TRBD1 (6 bases). This receptor was obtained from an adult who was a healthcare worker with PCR-confirmed SARS-CoV-2 infection or an uninfected control (not recorded which). Sequencing was performed on whole blood, taken at baseline. The CDR3 bases are TGTGCCAGCAGCTCCTGGACAGTGGACCGTACAAATACGCAGTATTTT. Its protein is CASSSWTVDRTNTQYF.